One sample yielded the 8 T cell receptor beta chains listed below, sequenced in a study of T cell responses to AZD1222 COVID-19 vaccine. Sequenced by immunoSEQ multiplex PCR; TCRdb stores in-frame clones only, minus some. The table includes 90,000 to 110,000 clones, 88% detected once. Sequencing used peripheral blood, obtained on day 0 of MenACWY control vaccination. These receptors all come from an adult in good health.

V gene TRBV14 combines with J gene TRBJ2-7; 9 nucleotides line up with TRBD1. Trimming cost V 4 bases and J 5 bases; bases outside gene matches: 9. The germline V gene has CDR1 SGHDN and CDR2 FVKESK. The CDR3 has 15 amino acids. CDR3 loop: CASSPRTGVEDEQYF. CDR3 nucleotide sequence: TGTGCCAGCAGCCCCCGGACAGGGGTCGAGGACGAGCAGTACTTC.

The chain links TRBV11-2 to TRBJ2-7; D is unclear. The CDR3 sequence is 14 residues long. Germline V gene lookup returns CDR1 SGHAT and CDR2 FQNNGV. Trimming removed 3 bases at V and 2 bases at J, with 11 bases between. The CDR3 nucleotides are TGTGCCAGCAGCTTGGAGCTCCTCACCTACGAGCAGTACTTC. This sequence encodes CASSLELLTYEQYF.

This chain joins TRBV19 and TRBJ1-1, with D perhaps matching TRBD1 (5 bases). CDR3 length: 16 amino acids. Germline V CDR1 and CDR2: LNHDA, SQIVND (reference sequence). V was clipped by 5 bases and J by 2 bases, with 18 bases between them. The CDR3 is CASSSPRWGVNTEAFF. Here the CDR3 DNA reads TGTGCCAGTAGTTCGCCCCGGTGGGGCGTTAACACTGAAGCTTTCTTT.

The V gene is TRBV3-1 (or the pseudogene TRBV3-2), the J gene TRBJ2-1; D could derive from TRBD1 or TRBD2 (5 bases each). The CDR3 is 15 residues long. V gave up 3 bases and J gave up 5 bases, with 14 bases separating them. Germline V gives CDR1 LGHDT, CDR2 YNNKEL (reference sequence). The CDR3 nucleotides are TGTGCCAGCAGCCAGTTCTCCGGGGCAAACAATGAGCAGTTCTTC. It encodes CASSQFSGANNEQFF.

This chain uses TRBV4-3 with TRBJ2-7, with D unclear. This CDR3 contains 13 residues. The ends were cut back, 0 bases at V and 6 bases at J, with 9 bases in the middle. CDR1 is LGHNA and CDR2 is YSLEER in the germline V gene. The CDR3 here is CASSQDPFGEQYF. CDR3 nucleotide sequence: TGCGCCAGCAGCCAAGATCCCTTCGGCGAGCAGTACTTC.

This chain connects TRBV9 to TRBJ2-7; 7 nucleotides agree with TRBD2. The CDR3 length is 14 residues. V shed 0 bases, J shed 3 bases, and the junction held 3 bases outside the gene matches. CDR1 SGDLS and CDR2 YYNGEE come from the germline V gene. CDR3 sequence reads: CASSVGAGNYEQYF. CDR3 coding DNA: TGTGCCAGCAGCGTAGGAGCGGGAAACTACGAGCAGTACTTC.

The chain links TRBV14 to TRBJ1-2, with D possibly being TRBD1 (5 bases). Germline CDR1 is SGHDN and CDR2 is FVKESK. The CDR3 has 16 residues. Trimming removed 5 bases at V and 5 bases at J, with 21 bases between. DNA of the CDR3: TGTGCCAGCAGCAAAGCCCTTGGGGCGAGACCTTATGGCTACACCTTC. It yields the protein CASSKALGARPYGYTF.

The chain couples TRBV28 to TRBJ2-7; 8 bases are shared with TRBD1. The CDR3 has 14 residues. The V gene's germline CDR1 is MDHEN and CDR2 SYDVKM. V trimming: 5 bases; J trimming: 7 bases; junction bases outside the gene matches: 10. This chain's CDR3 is CASSPRRGLREQYF. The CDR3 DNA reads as TGTGCCAGCAGTCCCCGCAGGGGGCTAAGGGAGCAGTACTTC.